This T cell receptor (beta chain) was sequenced for a study of spatial heterogeneity in lung cancer. About the research overall: There was a strong correlation between the counts of TCR transcripts measured in tumor regions and a T cell transcriptional module score that was calculated from matched bulk RNA-seq.

Study-wide findings and caveats: Counts that tracked tumor mutation counts were those of expanded intratumoral alpha and beta TCRs.

Germline V CDR1 and CDR2: SGHRS, YFSETQ. The CDR3 length is 16 residues. V dropped 2 bases and J dropped 5; count of bases not matched to a gene: 9. TCR cDNA molecules were tagged individually, and each one carried a unique molecular identifier. TCRdb ran MiXCR on the 5' RACE reads and lists one entry per CDR3 protein. The data contain 3,000 to 4,000 distinct CDR3 sequences, about 15% of them singletons. Noted time point: sample taken at primary tumor resection. Whole RNA came from tumor, nontumor lung or frozen PBMC and was sequenced without being sorted. At least ten counts were recorded for this clonotype. Its matching antigen is unknown.

This material consisted of lung tumor tissue, taken at surgery. The chain employs TRBV5-1 and TRBJ1-1; TRBD1 matches 10 bases. The sequence came from a female donor with early-stage non-small cell lung cancer. The CDR3 nucleotides read TGCGCCAGCAGCTTACCCGGGACAGGGGTGGTGACTGAAGCTTTCTTT. Translation gives CASSLPGTGVVTEAFF. The full variable domain, rest sourced from reference TRBV5-1 and TRBJ1-1, is KAGVTQTPRYLIKTRGQQVTLSCSPISGHRSVSWYQQTPGQGLQFLFEYFSETQRNKGNFPGRFSGRQFSNSRSEMNVSTLELGDSALYLCASSLPGTGVVTEAFFGQGTRLTVV.